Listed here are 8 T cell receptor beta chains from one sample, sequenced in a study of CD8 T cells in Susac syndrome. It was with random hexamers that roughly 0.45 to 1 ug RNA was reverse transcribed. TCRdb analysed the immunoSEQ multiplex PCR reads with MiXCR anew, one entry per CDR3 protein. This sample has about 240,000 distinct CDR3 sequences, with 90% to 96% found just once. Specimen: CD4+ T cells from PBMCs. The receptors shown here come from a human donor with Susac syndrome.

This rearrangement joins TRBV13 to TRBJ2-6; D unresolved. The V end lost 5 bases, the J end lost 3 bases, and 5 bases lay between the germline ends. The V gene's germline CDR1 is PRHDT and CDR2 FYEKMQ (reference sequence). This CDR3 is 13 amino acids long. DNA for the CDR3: TGTGCCAGCAGCCTCCATGGGGCCAACGTCCTGACTTTC. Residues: CASSLHGANVLTF.

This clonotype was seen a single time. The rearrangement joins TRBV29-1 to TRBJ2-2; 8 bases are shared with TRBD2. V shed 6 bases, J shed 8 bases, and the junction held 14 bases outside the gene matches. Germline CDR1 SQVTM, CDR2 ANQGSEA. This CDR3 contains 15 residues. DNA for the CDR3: TGCAGCGTCGGACCCACTAGCGGCCTAATGGGGGAGCTGTTTTTT. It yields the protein CSVGPTSGLMGELFF.

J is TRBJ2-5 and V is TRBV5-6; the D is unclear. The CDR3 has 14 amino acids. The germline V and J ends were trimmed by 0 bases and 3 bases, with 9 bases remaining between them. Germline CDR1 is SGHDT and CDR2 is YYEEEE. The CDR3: CASSLGLHKETQYF. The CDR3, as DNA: TGTGCCAGCAGCTTGGGACTGCACAAAGAGACCCAGTACTTC.

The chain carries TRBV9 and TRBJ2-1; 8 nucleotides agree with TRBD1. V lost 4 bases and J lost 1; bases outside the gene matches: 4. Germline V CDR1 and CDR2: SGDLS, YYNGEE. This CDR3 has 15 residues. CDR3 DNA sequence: TGTGCCAGCAGCTCCGACAGGGGATCCTACAATGAGCAGTTCTTC. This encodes CASSSDRGSYNEQFF.

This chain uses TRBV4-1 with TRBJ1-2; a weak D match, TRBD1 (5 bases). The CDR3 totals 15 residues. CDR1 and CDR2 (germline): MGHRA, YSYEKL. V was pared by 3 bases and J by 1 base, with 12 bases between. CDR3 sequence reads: CASSHPIGGNYGYTF. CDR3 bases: TGCGCCAGCAGCCACCCCATTGGGGGTAACTATGGCTACACCTTC.

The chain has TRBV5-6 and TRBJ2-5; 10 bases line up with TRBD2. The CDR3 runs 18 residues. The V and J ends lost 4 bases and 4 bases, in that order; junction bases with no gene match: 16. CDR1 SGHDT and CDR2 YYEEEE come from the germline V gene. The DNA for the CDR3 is TGTGCCAGCAGCAGGGGGCCCAGCGGGAGGGCCGTTTTAGAGACCCAGTACTTC. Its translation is CASSRGPSGRAVLETQYF.

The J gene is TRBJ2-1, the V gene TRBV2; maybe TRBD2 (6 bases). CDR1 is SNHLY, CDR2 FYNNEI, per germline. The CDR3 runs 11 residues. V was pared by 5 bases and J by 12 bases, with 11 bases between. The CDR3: CASSWGVRQFF. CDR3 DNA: TGTGCCAGCAGTTGGGGGGTACGGCAGTTCTTC.

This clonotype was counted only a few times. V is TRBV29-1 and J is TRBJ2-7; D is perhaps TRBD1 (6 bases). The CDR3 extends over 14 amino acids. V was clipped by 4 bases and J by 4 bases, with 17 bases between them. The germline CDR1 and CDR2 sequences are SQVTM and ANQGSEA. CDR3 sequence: CSVAFAGVKYEQYF. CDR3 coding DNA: TGCAGCGTTGCGTTTGCAGGGGTGAAGTACGAGCAGTACTTC.